A selection of T cell receptor beta chains follows, all from one sample in a study of CD8+ T cells in alopecia areata. Some clones are missing from TCRdb's copy, which holds only in-frame ones; the method was immunoSEQ multiplex PCR. This repertoire shows around 140,000 clones, almost 50% found once; its top ten account for under 20%. The sequenced sample was CD8+ T cells sorted from blood, obtained at week 0. The receptors shown here come from a human donor with alopecia areata. Each CDR3 is given with its conserved first and last residue.

>TRBJ2-1|TRBV9
CASSAFPPGTHYNEQFF
>TRBJ2-3|TRBV2
CASSEALAGGGTDTQYF
>TRBJ1-2|TRBV29-1
CSVDGTHRDLGGYTF
>TRBJ1-1|TRBV12-5
CASDTQRGRTEAFF
>TRBJ2-3|TRBV5-1
CASSLGDGPTDTQYF
>TRBJ2-5|TRBV11-2
CASSLLETQYF
>TRBJ2-7|TRBV11-2
CASSADPQIEQYF
>TRBJ2-7|TRBV1
CTSPDRGSYEQYF
>TRBJ1-1|TRBV15
CATSRDTIAFF
>TRBJ2-7|TRBV6-1
CATSMGFLGEQYF
>TRBJ1-2|TRBV7-9
CASSHDSWGYGYTF
>TRBJ2-5|TRBV5-4
CASSLEETQYF
>TRBJ2-1|TRBV12-5
CASGLVRDEQFF
>TRBJ2-7|TRBV4-1
CASSQGTSPYEQYF
>TRBJ2-2|TRBV27
CASSLRATGELFF